The 8 T cell receptor beta chains listed next were all sequenced from one sample in a study of cytomegalovirus exposure and HLA in healthy donors. Libraries were prepared by immunoSEQ multiplex PCR; TCRdb keeps only in-frame clonotypes and omits some of them. The table lists 100,000 to 150,000 clones, around 95% of them singletons. The sample comprised PBMCs. These receptor sequences come from a young man in good health and CMV-seronegative.

The rearrangement joins TRBV4-3 to TRBJ1-4; TRBD1 aligns across 7 bases. With V trimmed by 3 bases and J by 4 bases, 5 bases remained unmatched. The CDR3 loop spans 15 amino acids. Germline V gene lookup returns CDR1 LGHNA and CDR2 YSLEER. In nucleotides, the CDR3 is TGCGCCAGCAGCCAGGCCGACAGGGATAATGAAAAACTGTTTTTT. It encodes CASSQADRDNEKLFF.

V is TRBV28 and J is TRBJ2-7; a weak D match, TRBD2 (5 bases). Between the trimmed V and J ends, which lost 6 bases and 4 bases, there was a span of 10 bases. This CDR3 contains 12 residues. The germline gives CDR1 MDHEN, CDR2 SYDVKM. DNA of the CDR3: TGTGCCAGCAGACGGGGAAAGTACGAGCAGTACTTC. It codes for CASRRGKYEQYF.

The chain joins TRBV28 to TRBJ1-1, with 7 nucleotides matching TRBD1. The length of the CDR3 is 14 residues. Trimming removed 3 bases from V and 3 bases from J; junction bases left unmatched: 4. The germline V gene encodes CDR1 MDHEN and CDR2 SYDVKM. The CDR3 DNA reads as TGTGCCAGCAGTTTGGGACAGACTTACACTGAAGCTTTCTTT. Amino acids: CASSLGQTYTEAFF.

The gene calls are TRBV29-1 and TRBJ2-2; 7 positions match TRBD1. The germline V gene has CDR1 SQVTM and CDR2 ANQGSEA. The V gene end was trimmed by 4 bases and the J gene end by 1 base; junction bases not matched to a gene: 3. The CDR3 runs 14 residues. DNA of the CDR3: TGCAGCGTTGTGACAGGGAAGAACACCGGGGAGCTGTTTTTT. Translating it yields CSVVTGKNTGELFF.

The chain combines TRBV27 with TRBJ2-7, with 7 nucleotides matching TRBD2. J gave up 1 base and V 0 bases, and 3 bases lay outside the gene matches. This CDR3 is 15 amino acids long. Looked up from germline, CDR1 is MNHEY and CDR2 is SMNVEV (reference sequence). CDR3 in DNA: TGTGCCAGCAGTTTATCAGCGGGAACGTCCTACGAGCAGTACTTC. It translates to CASSLSAGTSYEQYF.

The chain uses TRBV29-1 and TRBJ2-1; the match to TRBD2 covers 12 bases. CDR1 is SQVTM, CDR2 ANQGSEA, per germline. Trimming removed 7 bases from V and 3 bases from J; junction bases left unmatched: 4. The CDR3 consists of 14 residues. The CDR3 is CSGALAGGYNEQFF. The CDR3 DNA sequence: TGCAGCGGCGCACTAGCGGGAGGCTACAATGAGCAGTTCTTC.

The V gene is TRBV21-1, the J gene TRBJ2-1; TRBD2 is taken as the D call from the table, unchecked against the DNA. TRBV21-1 is an annotated pseudogene. The CDR3 is made up of 16 amino acids. The CDR3 is CASSPTGPTSGRPQFF. CDR3 in DNA: TGTGCCAGCAGCCCCACGGGGCCCACTAGCGGGAGGCCCCAGTTCTTC.

The chain carries TRBV5-1 and TRBJ2-7; 11 nucleotides line up with TRBD1. There are 16 residues in the CDR3. The junction had 7 bases not matched to a gene; V was cut back by 3 bases and J by 2 bases. CDR1 is SGHRS, CDR2 YFSETQ, per germline. The CDR3: CASSWERGQGAYEQYF. The CDR3 DNA is TGCGCCAGCAGCTGGGAGCGGGGACAGGGGGCCTACGAGCAGTACTTC. Full variable domain (outside the CDR3, taken from reference TRBV5-1 and TRBJ2-7): KAGVTQTPRYLIKTRGQQVTLSCSPISGHRSVSWYQQTPGQGLQFLFEYFSETQRNKGNFPGRFSGRQFSNSRSEMNVSTLELGDSALYLCASSWERGQGAYEQYFGPGTRLTVT.